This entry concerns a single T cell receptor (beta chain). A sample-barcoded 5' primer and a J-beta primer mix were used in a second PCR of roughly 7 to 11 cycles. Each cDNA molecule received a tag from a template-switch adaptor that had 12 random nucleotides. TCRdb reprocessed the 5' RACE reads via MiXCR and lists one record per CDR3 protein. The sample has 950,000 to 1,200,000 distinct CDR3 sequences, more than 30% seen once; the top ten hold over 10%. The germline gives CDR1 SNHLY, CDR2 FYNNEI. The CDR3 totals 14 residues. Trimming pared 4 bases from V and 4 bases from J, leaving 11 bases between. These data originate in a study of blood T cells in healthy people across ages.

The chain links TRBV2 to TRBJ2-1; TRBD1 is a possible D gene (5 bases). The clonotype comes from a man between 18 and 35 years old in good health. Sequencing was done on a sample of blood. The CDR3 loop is CASSAGREYNEQFF. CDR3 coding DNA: TGTGCCAGCAGTGCGGGCAGGGAATACAATGAGCAGTTCTTC.